This T cell receptor (beta chain) was recorded in a study of blood T cell repertoires in COVID-19. Turning to the study itself: From the United States, Italy and Spain came samples of acute and convalescent COVID-19. In each case, the material was cDNA or gDNA derived from T cells, B-cell-depleted T cells, or PBMCs.

Source study methods: Estimated nucleated cell counts came from reference gene primer amplification. Sequencing was performed with immunoSEQ multiplex PCR; in TCRdb, only in-frame clones are kept and a portion is missing. The DNA was the basis for D and trimming; V, J and clone size are from that table. Among 150,000 to 160,000 clones listed, less than 90% were seen once. V shed 3 bases and J 0 bases; nucleotides not matched to a gene: 11. The CDR3 contains 18 residues. The germline gives CDR1 SGHRS, CDR2 YFSETQ. The chain is built from TRBV5-1 and TRBJ1-4, with 7 bases that match TRBD1. The receptor comes from a woman in her 70s with acute or convalescent COVID-19. The sequencing sample was made of peripheral blood. CDR3 sequence (DNA): TGCGCCAGCAGCTCCAGACAGGGAACCCTATCAACTAATGAAAAACTGTTTTTT. It yields the protein CASSSRQGTLSTNEKLFF. Looking up the rest from reference TRBV5-1 and TRBJ1-4 gives the full variable domain: KAGVTQTPRYLIKTRGQQVTLSCSPISGHRSVSWYQQTPGQGLQFLFEYFSETQRNKGNFPGRFSGRQFSNSRSEMNVSTLELGDSALYLCASSSRQGTLSTNEKLFFGSGTQLSVL.